Shown below are 20 T cell receptor beta chains from a single sample sequenced in a study of T-cell memory formation after mild COVID-19. One entry per CDR3 protein, called by TCRdb with MiXCR from the 5' RACE reads. The table includes 40,000 to 60,000 distinct CDR3 sequences, 25% to 30% detected once. The source material was PBMCs or a T cell subset sorted from them (not recorded which). Every receptor here comes from a man between 18 and 29 years old who had mild COVID-19 (a few samples of this study predate the infection). Cell type and time point are not known.

The chain recombines TRBV20-1 with TRBJ2-4; D not certain. This CDR3 has 14 residues. With 5 bases removed from V and 0 bases from J, the gap between germline ends came to 11 bases. Germline-derived CDR1 and CDR2 are DFQATT and SNEGSKA (reference sequence). CDR3: CSALGRLAKNIQYF. For the CDR3, the DNA is TGCAGTGCTTTAGGACGGTTAGCCAAAAACATTCAGTACTTC.

This clonotype appeared a few times. The chain combines TRBV12-3 or TRBV12-4 with TRBJ1-3; TRBD1 might be the D (6 bases). V was trimmed by 6 bases and J by 4 bases, leaving 13 bases between them. The CDR3 loop spans 14 amino acids. CDR3 DNA sequence: TGTGCCAGCAGGTCGAGGGGGGCCGGAAACACCATATATTTT. It yields the protein CASRSRGAGNTIYF.

V gene TRBV6-4 combines with J gene TRBJ2-3; D remains unclear. Germline V gene data show CDR1 as MRHNA and CDR2 as SNTAGT. The CDR3 has 14 residues. The ends were cut back, 4 bases at V and 1 base at J, with 9 bases in the middle. The CDR3 coding sequence is TGTGCCAGCAGTGCGATTGGGGGCACAGATACGCAGTATTTT. This codes for CASSAIGGTDTQYF.

The rearrangement joins TRBV7-9 to TRBJ2-1; D gene uncertain. The V end lost 3 bases, the J end lost 15 bases, and 15 bases lay between the germline ends. In germline, CDR1 is SEHNR, CDR2 FQNEAQ (reference sequence). This CDR3 region has 12 residues. The CDR3 loop reads CASSLSQIFPFF. The CDR3 DNA is TGTGCCAGCAGCTTGTCGCAAATATTTCCGTTCTTC.

The chain joins TRBV6-6 to TRBJ2-1, with no clear D. This CDR3 is 16 amino acids long. The germline V gene encodes CDR1 MNHNY and CDR2 SVGAGI (reference sequence). Trimming removed 0 bases at V and 12 bases at J, with 21 bases between. CDR3: CASSYSKQGSAVGQFF. The CDR3 bases are TGTGCCAGCAGTTACTCGAAACAAGGCAGTGCGGTGGGGCAGTTCTTC.

The chain carries TRBV5-1 and TRBJ2-7, with 11 positions matching TRBD2. CDR1 is SGHRS and CDR2 is YFSETQ in the germline V gene. The V gene end was trimmed by 4 bases and the J gene end by 2 bases; junction bases not matched to a gene: 8. CDR3 size: 16 residues. The CDR3 reads CASSPWTSGYTYEQYF. The CDR3 DNA reads as TGCGCCAGCAGCCCCTGGACTAGCGGGTATACCTACGAGCAGTACTTC. Combining the CDR3 with reference TRBV5-1 and TRBJ2-7 gives the whole variable domain KAGVTQTPRYLIKTRGQQVTLSCSPISGHRSVSWYQQTPGQGLQFLFEYFSETQRNKGNFPGRFSGRQFSNSRSEMNVSTLELGDSALYLCASSPWTSGYTYEQYFGPGTRLTVT.

This clonotype was seen a handful of times. J is TRBJ2-1 and V is TRBV5-5, with D perhaps TRBD2 (5 bases). This CDR3 has 17 residues. V was shortened by 0 bases and J by 0 bases, with 13 bases between the two germline ends. Germline V CDR1 and CDR2: SGHKS, YYEKEE (reference sequence). The CDR3 DNA reads as TGTGCCAGCAGCTTGGCGGGGAGTTTGAGCTCCTACAATGAGCAGTTCTTC. This sequence encodes CASSLAGSLSSYNEQFF.

About this clonotype itself: It is unclear where the CDR3 begins or ends on the DNA, so no DNA is shown, and the CDR3 is as TCRdb lists it. V gene TRBV23-1 combines with J gene TRBJ2-2. TRBV23-1 is labeled an ORF, and its function is uncertain. The CDR3 sequence runs 13 residues, both termini included. CDR3 sequence: CASSRLTPGSCFF.

The V gene is TRBV4-1, the J gene TRBJ2-2, with D perhaps TRBD1 or TRBD2 (5 bases each). V lost 3 bases and J 8 bases, leaving 16 bases between the germline ends. Germline loops: CDR1 MGHRA, CDR2 YSYEKL. The CDR3 sequence is 15 residues long. The CDR3 nucleotides read TGCGCCAGCAGCCAGAGGGTAGGGGAAGCGGGGGAGCTGTTTTTT. Protein: CASSQRVGEAGELFF.

J is TRBJ2-7 and V is TRBV13, with D perhaps matching TRBD1 or TRBD2 (5 bases each). The ends were cut back, 4 bases at V and 4 bases at J, with 20 bases in the middle. This CDR3 contains 16 residues. The V gene's germline CDR1 is PRHDT and CDR2 FYEKMQ (reference sequence). The CDR3 reads CASSSKTGRLPYEQYV. CDR3 nucleotides: TGTGCCAGCAGCTCCAAGACGGGACGTCTACCTTACGAGCAGTACGTC.

CDR3 sequence reads: CASSPGSGYEQYV. The DNA of the CDR3 is TGTGCCAGCAGCCCGGGGAGCGGCTACGAGCAGTACGTC. The chain uses TRBV5-6 and TRBJ2-7, with D possibly TRBD2 on 5 matching bases. The CDR3 extends over 13 amino acids. Trimming took off 4 bases at V and 3 bases at J, with 11 bases between the two ends. Germline loops: CDR1 SGHDT, CDR2 YYEEEE.

Here the CDR3 reads CASSQEVEGYTQYF. The CDR3 coding sequence is TGCGCCAGCAGCCAAGAGGTTGAGGGTTATACGCAGTATTTT. The chain employs TRBV4-1 and TRBJ2-3, with D possibly being TRBD2 (5 bases). Germline V gene data show CDR1 as MGHRA and CDR2 as YSYEKL. Trimming shortened V by 0 bases and J by 7 bases, and 11 bases separated the two germline ends. The CDR3 has 14 amino acids.

The gene calls are TRBV9 and TRBJ2-1, with no clear D. The CDR3 extends over 13 amino acids. Trimming stripped 3 bases from V and 12 bases from J, with 16 bases between. From germline, CDR1 is SGDLS and CDR2 YYNGEE. For the CDR3, the DNA is TGTGCCAGCAGCGCCGATGCCCCAATGATGCAGTTCTTC. It specifies CASSADAPMMQFF.

The chain is built from TRBV6-1 and TRBJ2-5; weak D call: TRBD2 (6 bases). V was pared by 6 bases and J by 2 bases, with 10 bases between. The CDR3 runs 13 residues. CDR1 is MNHNS, CDR2 SASEGT, per germline. CDR3 protein: CASRGRGQETQYF. DNA of the CDR3: TGTGCCAGCAGGGGACGGGGGCAAGAGACCCAGTACTTC.

The V call is TRBV11-2, the J call TRBJ1-4, with TRBD1 as a possible D gene (5 bases). The V end was cut by 4 bases, the J end by 8 bases, with 23 bases between. This CDR3 is built from 17 residues. The germline V gene has CDR1 SGHAT and CDR2 FQNNGV. Here the CDR3 DNA reads TGTGCCAGCAGCTCCCACGCGGGGGTTGGTAACGGGGAAAAACTGTTTTTT. It is translated as CASSSHAGVGNGEKLFF.

This clonotype was seen many times. DNA of the CDR3: TGTGCCAGCAGCATCCGGACAGGCAGGCTCAATTCACCCCTCCACTTT. Translation: CASSIRTGRLNSPLHF. The chain uses TRBV7-2 and TRBJ1-6; 7 bases agree with TRBD1. The V gene's germline CDR1 is SGHTA and CDR2 FQGNSA. The CDR3 is 16 amino acids. The ends lost 5 bases at V and 7 bases at J; junction bases unmatched: 11.

V and J are TRBV4-1 and TRBJ1-4; 7 positions match TRBD1. CDR3 length: 15 residues. V was pared by 4 bases and J by 8 bases, with 10 bases of the junction left unmatched. CDR1 and CDR2 (germline): MGHRA, YSYEKL. For the CDR3, the DNA is TGCGCCAGCAGCCCCATAGGGGGCAACTTGGAAAAACTGTTTTTT. Translation gives CASSPIGGNLEKLFF.

The sample holds a few counts of this clonotype. The CDR3 region is CASSPDGQPQHF. The CDR3 DNA sequence: TGTGCCAGCAGCCCAGACGGTCAGCCCCAGCATTTT. The chain joins TRBV12-3 or TRBV12-4 to TRBJ1-5; unclear D gene. This CDR3 is 12 amino acids long. Between the trimmed V and J ends, which lost 6 bases and 6 bases, there was a span of 9 bases.

The chain joins TRBV7-9 to TRBJ1-1; perhaps TRBD1 as D (6 bases). V was pared by 10 bases and J by 3 bases, with 27 bases between. The CDR3 contains 17 residues. CDR1 SEHNR and CDR2 FQNEAQ come from the germline V gene (reference sequence). In DNA form, the CDR3 reads TGTGCCACGCTAGCGGGAGCACAGGGTACTGGGTACACTGAAGCTTTCTTT. Encoded protein: CATLAGAQGTGYTEAFF.

At least ten counts were recorded for this clonotype. The V call is TRBV7-3, the J call TRBJ2-2, with a tentative D call TRBD1 (6 bases). V dropped 6 bases and J dropped 3 bases, with 11 bases sitting between them. Germline V gene lookup returns CDR1 SGHTA and CDR2 FQGTGA. The CDR3 runs 14 residues. In DNA, the CDR3 is TGTGCCAGCAGATCCCAGGGGTACACCGGGGAGCTGTTTTTT. Translation: CASRSQGYTGELFF.